One TCR beta chain is described in this entry. This entry is derived from a study of CD8 T cells in Susac syndrome. Germline CDR1 GTSNPN, CDR2 SVGIG (reference sequence). Trimming removed 2 bases from V and 3 bases from J, with 10 bases in between. The CDR3 totals 13 residues. An amount of RNA that ranged from roughly 0.45 to 1 ug was reverse transcribed with random hexamers. MiXCR was run by TCRdb on the immunoSEQ multiplex PCR reads, yielding one entry per CDR3 protein. The data show 150,000 or so distinct CDR3 sequences, 85% to 95% seen once. This TCR was recovered from a human donor with Susac syndrome. The gene calls are TRBV30 and TRBJ1-2; maybe TRBD1 (5 bases). Material: CD4+ T cells from PBMCs. CDR3 nucleotides: TGTGCCTGGAGTAGGGGAATGGACTATGGCTACACCTTC. It codes for CAWSRGMDYGYTF.